This T cell receptor beta chain was documented in a study of monozygotic twins with inflammatory bowel disease. General study points: The sharing of clonotypes with others was lower in IBD patients than in healthy twins, especially with disease activity. Healthy co-twins had higher TCRbeta inverse Simpson diversity than their IBD twins.

The CDR3 spans 12 residues. Germline V lookup: CDR1 DFQATT, CDR2 SNEGSKA (reference sequence). No DNA is given; TCRdb re-called the 5' RACE reads and lists each CDR3 protein once. The listing records 350,000 to 550,000 distinct CDR3 sequences. Note on this clonotype: Its specificity is unknown.

Sequencing was done on a sample of blood. The receptor was isolated from a human donor with ulcerative colitis or Crohn's disease, or a healthy co-twin of an affected twin (not recorded which). V usage is TRBV20-1 and J usage is TRBJ1-1; TCRdb's D call, TRBD1, is unchecked because there is no DNA. CDR3 loop: CSAPDRVTEAFF.